A selection of T cell receptor beta chains follows, all from one sample in a study of patients and donors after allogeneic stem cell transplantation. Each CDR3 protein is one row after TCRdb ran MiXCR on the RT-PCR reads. The data show tens of thousands of distinct CDR3 sequences, about a quarter seen once. The sample was blood, either unsorted or a sorted T cell fraction (not recorded which). The receptors here all came from a human donor who was either an allogeneic HSCT recipient or a stem cell or donor lymphocyte infusion donor (not recorded which). It is not recorded whose cells these are; they may come from a transplant donor. The conserved cysteine and the conserved F or W are not part of the CDR3 here. Each record gives: D gene, V gene, CDR3 protein. D genes are given only for firm matches.

D: -; V: TRBV5-1; CDR3: ASSLAGRSPYNEQF
D: TRBD2; V: TRBV20-1; CDR3: SATRGTSGIEQF
D: -; V: TRBV20-1; CDR3: SARQGRTEAF
D: TRBD1; V: TRBV5-8; CDR3: ASSLRMTGFSNQPQH
D: -; V: TRBV10-3; CDR3: AISMNTEAF
D: TRBD1; V: TRBV18; CDR3: ASSHRDRVNSPLH
D: -; V: TRBV3-1; CDR3: ASSPESGYPPDTQY
D: TRBD1; V: TRBV27; CDR3: ASSLGQGRYGYT
D: TRBD2; V: TRBV7-8; CDR3: ASSLARSGSGDTQY
D: TRBD1; V: TRBV20-1; CDR3: SAFLRGRENTEAF
D: -; V: TRBV5-1; CDR3: ASSLGDINFEAF
D: TRBD1; V: TRBV29-1; CDR3: SVRTGMNTEAF
D: -; V: TRBV27; CDR3: ASSFIGADTQY
D: TRBD1; V: TRBV9; CDR3: ASSVGPGGIYEQY
D: -; V: TRBV12-3/TRBV12-4; CDR3: ASSFLGGNTEAF
D: -; V: TRBV27; CDR3: ASSLTLGYQPQH
D: -; V: TRBV12-3/TRBV12-4; CDR3: ASSLGGTSLGDTQY
D: -; V: TRBV4-2; CDR3: ASSQDGGDYSNQPQH
D: -; V: TRBV5-6; CDR3: ASSLAGGPPPRF
D: -; V: TRBV14; CDR3: ASSQVASYEQY
D: TRBD2; V: TRBV6-5; CDR3: ASRWTSGGLQETQY
D: -; V: TRBV12-3/TRBV12-4; CDR3: ASSLAPQHGNTIY
D: -; V: TRBV6-2/TRBV6-3; CDR3: ASRHSNEQF
D: -; V: TRBV7-2; CDR3: ASSLVGGSTEAF
D: TRBD1; V: TRBV5-1; CDR3: ASSLEPGQTYEQY
D: -; V: TRBV12-3/TRBV12-4; CDR3: ASTQGGFSGNTIY
D: -; V: TRBV5-6; CDR3: ASSLRPEGIGSGNTIY
D: -; V: TRBV20-1; CDR3: SARDDTGYGYT
D: -; V: TRBV14; CDR3: ASSQDRNVNTEAF
D: -; V: TRBV6-1; CDR3: ASSEYVTKYEQY
D: -; V: TRBV7-2; CDR3: ASSLGVVWEVGRTDTQY
D: TRBD2; V: TRBV2; CDR3: ASSKLAGAYNEQF
D: -; V: TRBV7-9; CDR3: ASSLAATGANVLT
D: TRBD1; V: TRBV4-3; CDR3: ASSQDLGTGSPYEQY
D: -; V: TRBV20-1; CDR3: SARQLHTEAF
D: -; V: TRBV12-3/TRBV12-4; CDR3: ASRWGTDTQY
D: -; V: TRBV5-8; CDR3: ASRTDSSYNSPLH
D: -; V: TRBV3-1; CDR3: ASSLRLTGELF
D: -; V: TRBV2; CDR3: ASSEVRGETQY
D: -; V: TRBV7-9; CDR3: ASSLPFFSGNNEQF
D: TRBD1; V: TRBV7-9; CDR3: ASSSTGPTEAF
D: -; V: TRBV6-1; CDR3: ASSPHRGYEQY
D: TRBD1; V: TRBV5-4; CDR3: ASSWDSSAYNEQF
D: TRBD2; V: TRBV3-1; CDR3: ASSCLTRGAYNEQF
D: -; V: TRBV20-1; CDR3: SARDPTGARFNYGYT
D: -; V: TRBV5-1; CDR3: ASSTGTNGELF
D: TRBD2; V: TRBV20-1; CDR3: SARDTAGGPRELF
D: -; V: TRBV6-5; CDR3: ASSYWGENTEAF
D: -; V: TRBV2; CDR3: ASSDQDITYEQY
D: -; V: TRBV20-1; CDR3: SARDPSRDYGYT